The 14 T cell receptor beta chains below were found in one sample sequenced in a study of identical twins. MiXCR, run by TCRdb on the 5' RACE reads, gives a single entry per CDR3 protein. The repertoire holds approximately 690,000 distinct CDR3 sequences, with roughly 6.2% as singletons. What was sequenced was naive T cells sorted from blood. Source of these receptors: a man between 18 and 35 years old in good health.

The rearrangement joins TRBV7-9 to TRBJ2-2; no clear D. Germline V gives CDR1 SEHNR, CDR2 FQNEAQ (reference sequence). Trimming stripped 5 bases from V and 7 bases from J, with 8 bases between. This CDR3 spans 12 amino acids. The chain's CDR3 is CASSRKDGELFF. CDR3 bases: TGTGCCAGCAGCAGAAAGGACGGGGAGCTGTTTTTT.

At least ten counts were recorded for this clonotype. CDR3 loop: CASSSWPEQYF. CDR3 DNA sequence: TGTGCCAGCAGTTCATGGCCCGAGCAGTACTTC. The V call is TRBV28, the J call TRBJ2-7, with D uncertain. This CDR3 region has 11 residues. The germline CDR1 and CDR2 sequences are MDHEN and SYDVKM. V was trimmed by 4 bases and J by 6 bases, leaving 7 bases between them.

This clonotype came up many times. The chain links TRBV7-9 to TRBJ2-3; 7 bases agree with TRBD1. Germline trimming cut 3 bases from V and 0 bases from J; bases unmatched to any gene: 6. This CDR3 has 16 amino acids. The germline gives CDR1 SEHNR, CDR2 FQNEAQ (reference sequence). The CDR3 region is CASSFGQAISTDTQYF. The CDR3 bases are TGTGCCAGCAGCTTCGGACAGGCGATTAGCACAGATACGCAGTATTTT. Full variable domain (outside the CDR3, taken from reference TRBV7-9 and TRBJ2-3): DTGVSQNPRHKITKRGQNVTFRCDPISEHNRLYWYRQTLGQGPEFLTYFQNEAQLEKSRLLSDRFSAERPKGSFSTLEIQRTEQGDSAMYLCASSFGQAISTDTQYFGPGTRLTVL.

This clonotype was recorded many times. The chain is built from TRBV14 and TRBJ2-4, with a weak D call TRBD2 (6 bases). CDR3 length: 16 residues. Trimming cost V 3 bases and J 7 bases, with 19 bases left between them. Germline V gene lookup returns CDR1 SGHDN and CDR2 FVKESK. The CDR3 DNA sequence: TGTGCCAGCAGCCACCTTAGCGGAGATGGGAAGAACATTCAGTACTTC. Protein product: CASSHLSGDGKNIQYF.

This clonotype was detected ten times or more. CDR3 nucleotide sequence: TGTGCCAGCAGCAGGACAGGTTCTAACACCGGGGAGCTGTTTTTT. As protein: CASSRTGSNTGELFF. The rearrangement joins TRBV12-3 or TRBV12-4 to TRBJ2-2, with TRBD1 identical over 7 bases. With V trimmed by 6 bases and J by 2 bases, 6 bases remained unmatched. CDR3 length: 15 amino acids.

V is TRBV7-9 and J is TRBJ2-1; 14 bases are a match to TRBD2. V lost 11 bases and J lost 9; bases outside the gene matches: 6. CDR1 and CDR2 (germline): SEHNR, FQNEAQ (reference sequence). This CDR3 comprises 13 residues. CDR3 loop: CAGGLAGGGEQFF. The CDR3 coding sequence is TGTGCCGGAGGACTAGCGGGAGGCGGTGAGCAGTTCTTC.

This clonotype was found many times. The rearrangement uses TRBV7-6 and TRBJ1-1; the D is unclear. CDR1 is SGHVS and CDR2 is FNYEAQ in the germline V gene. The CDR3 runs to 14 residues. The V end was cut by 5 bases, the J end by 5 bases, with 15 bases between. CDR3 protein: CASSRLEGRTEAFF. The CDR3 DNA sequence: TGTGCCAGCAGCCGACTGGAAGGGCGTACTGAAGCTTTCTTT.

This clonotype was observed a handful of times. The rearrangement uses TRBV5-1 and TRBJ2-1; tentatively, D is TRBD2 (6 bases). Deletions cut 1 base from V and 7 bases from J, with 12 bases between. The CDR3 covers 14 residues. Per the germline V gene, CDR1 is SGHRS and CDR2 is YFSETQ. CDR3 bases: TGCGCCAGCAGCTTGCGGGACTCCCATAATGAGCAGTTCTTC. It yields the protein CASSLRDSHNEQFF. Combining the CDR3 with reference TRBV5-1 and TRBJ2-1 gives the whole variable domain KAGVTQTPRYLIKTRGQQVTLSCSPISGHRSVSWYQQTPGQGLQFLFEYFSETQRNKGNFPGRFSGRQFSNSRSEMNVSTLELGDSALYLCASSLRDSHNEQFFGPGTRLTVL.

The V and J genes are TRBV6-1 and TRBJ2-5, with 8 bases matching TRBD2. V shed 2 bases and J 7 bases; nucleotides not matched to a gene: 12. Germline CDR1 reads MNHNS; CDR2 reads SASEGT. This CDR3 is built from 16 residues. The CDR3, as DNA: TGTGCCAGCAGTGAACTAGTAGCGGGGACGCGCGGGACCCAGTACTTC. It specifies CASSELVAGTRGTQYF.

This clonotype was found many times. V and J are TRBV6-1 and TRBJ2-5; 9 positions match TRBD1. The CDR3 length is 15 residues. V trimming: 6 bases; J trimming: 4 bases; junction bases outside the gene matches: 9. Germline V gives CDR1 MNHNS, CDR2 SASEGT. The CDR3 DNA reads TGTGCCAGCAGAATAACCGGGACAGGGATAGAGACCCAGTACTTC. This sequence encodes CASRITGTGIETQYF.

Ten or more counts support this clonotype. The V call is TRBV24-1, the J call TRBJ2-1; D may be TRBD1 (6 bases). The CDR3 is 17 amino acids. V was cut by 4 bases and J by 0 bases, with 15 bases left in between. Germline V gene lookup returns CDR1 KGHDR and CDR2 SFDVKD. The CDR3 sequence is CATSESGVPSSYNEQFF. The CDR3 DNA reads TGTGCCACCAGTGAATCAGGGGTCCCGAGCTCCTACAATGAGCAGTTCTTC.

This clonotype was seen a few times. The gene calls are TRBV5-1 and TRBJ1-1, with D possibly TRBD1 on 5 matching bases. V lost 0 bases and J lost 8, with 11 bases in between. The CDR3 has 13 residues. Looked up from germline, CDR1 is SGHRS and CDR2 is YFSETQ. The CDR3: CASSLGGESEAFF. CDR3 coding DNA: TGCGCCAGCAGCTTGGGGGGCGAAAGCGAAGCTTTCTTT. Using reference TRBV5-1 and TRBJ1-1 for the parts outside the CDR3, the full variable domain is KAGVTQTPRYLIKTRGQQVTLSCSPISGHRSVSWYQQTPGQGLQFLFEYFSETQRNKGNFPGRFSGRQFSNSRSEMNVSTLELGDSALYLCASSLGGESEAFFGQGTRLTVV.

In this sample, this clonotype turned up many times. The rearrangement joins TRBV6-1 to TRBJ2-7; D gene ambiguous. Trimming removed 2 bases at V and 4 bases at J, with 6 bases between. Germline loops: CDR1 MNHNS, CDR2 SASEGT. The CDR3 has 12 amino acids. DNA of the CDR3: TGTGCCAGCAGTGAATACCAGTACGAGCAGTACTTC. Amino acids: CASSEYQYEQYF.

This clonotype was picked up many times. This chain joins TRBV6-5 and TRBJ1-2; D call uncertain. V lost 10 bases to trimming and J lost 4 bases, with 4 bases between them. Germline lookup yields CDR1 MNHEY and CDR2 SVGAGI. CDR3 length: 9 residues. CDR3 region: CANPYGYTF. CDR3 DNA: TGTGCCAACCCCTATGGCTACACCTTC.